This T cell receptor (beta chain) was recorded in a study of OX40 agonist ivuxolimab in advanced cancers. Across the study: At 0.01 to 10 mg/kg, ivuxolimab was administered intravenously to patients every 2 weeks. The mean age was roughly 60 years, ranging from about 20 to 79, with about four fifths of participants male. Study results and caveats: No antigen was identified for the clonally expanded peripheral T cells. Relatively little clonal expansion, among the lowest observed, appeared in partial responders at 0.1-3.0 mg/kg.

Repertoires were generated with immunoSEQ multiplex PCR, while TCRdb's copy carries only in-frame clones and drops some. The data show about 100,000 clones, 70% to 90% seen once. Germline V CDR1 and CDR2: MNHEY, SMNVEV (reference sequence). The V end lost 3 bases, the J end lost 0 bases, and 8 bases lay between the germline ends. The CDR3 covers 14 residues. The count of this clone is one. The antigen remains unidentified. This clonotype was sampled from an adult with an advanced solid tumor such as melanoma, head and neck, liver or kidney cancer. This rearrangement joins TRBV27 to TRBJ1-1, with a tentative D call TRBD1 (5 bases). The material sequenced was CD4+ or CD8+ T cells sorted from blood, taken in a trial of the OX40 agonist ivuxolimab. In DNA, the CDR3 is TGTGCCAGCAGTTTGGGGGTTTTGAACACTGAAGCTTTCTTT. It yields the protein CASSLGVLNTEAFF.